This passage covers 10 T cell receptor beta chains from one sample sequenced in a study of OX40 agonist ivuxolimab in advanced cancers. TCRdb's table, derived via immunoSEQ multiplex PCR, lists solely in-frame clones and lacks some. Of tens of thousands of clones listed, around 86% are singletons. The source was CD4+ or CD8+ T cells sorted from blood, collected in a trial of the OX40 agonist ivuxolimab. These receptors were collected from an adult with an advanced solid tumor such as melanoma, head and neck, liver or kidney cancer.

This clone was seen just once. DNA of the CDR3: TGTGCCAGCAGTAGACAGGGAGTCAACTATGGCTACACCTTC. It translates to CASSRQGVNYGYTF. The rearrangement links TRBV6-5 to TRBJ1-2; 7 bases are a match to TRBD1. The CDR3 spans 14 residues. Germline CDR1 MNHEY, CDR2 SVGAGI. The V gene end was trimmed by 5 bases and the J gene end by 2 bases; junction bases not matched to a gene: 5.

The chain uses TRBV4-1 and TRBJ1-1; possible D gene TRBD1, 5 bases. CDR3 length: 13 residues. V was trimmed by 4 bases and J by 5 bases, leaving 11 bases between them. Per the germline V gene, CDR1 is MGHRA and CDR2 is YSYEKL. The CDR3 sequence: CASSPTRGTEAFF. CDR3 coding DNA: TGCGCCAGCAGCCCGACTCGGGGGACTGAAGCTTTCTTT.

V gene TRBV27 combines with J gene TRBJ1-5; D unresolved. With 2 bases removed from V and 2 bases from J, the gap between germline ends came to 13 bases. CDR3 length: 16 amino acids. CDR1 is MNHEY, CDR2 SMNVEV, per germline (reference sequence). The CDR3 reads CASSLGPGAGNQPQHF. For the CDR3, the DNA is TGTGCCAGCAGTTTAGGTCCAGGCGCGGGCAATCAGCCCCAGCATTTT.

The rearrangement links TRBV5-6 to TRBJ2-7; D is unclear. Germline-derived CDR1 and CDR2 are SGHDT and YYEEEE. V shed 0 bases and J shed 7 bases, with 8 bases lying between them. The CDR3 is 12 amino acids. CDR3 sequence (DNA): TGTGCCAGCAGCTTGGACCTGAGGGAGCAGTACTTC. Its protein is CASSLDLREQYF. The full variable domain, in which reference TRBV5-6 and TRBJ2-7 provide the parts outside the CDR3, is DAGVTQSPTHLIKTRGQQVTLRCSPKSGHDTVSWYQQALGQGPQFIFQYYEEEERQRGNFPDRFSGHQFPNYSSELNVNALLLGDSALYLCASSLDLREQYFGPGTRLTVT.

This clone was seen only a few times. The V call is TRBV27, the J call TRBJ1-2; unclear D gene. In germline, CDR1 is MNHEY, CDR2 SMNVEV (reference sequence). With 5 bases removed from V and 4 bases from J, the gap between germline ends came to 17 bases. The CDR3 contains 15 residues. CDR3 DNA: TGTGCCAGCAGTCCGACGAGGACTTCCCCCTATGGCTACACCTTC. It specifies CASSPTRTSPYGYTF.

CDR3 nucleotides: TGTGCCAGCAGCTTAGGGTGGGCGGATAGCTCCTACGAGCAGTACTTC. Encoded protein: CASSLGWADSSYEQYF. The chain carries TRBV11-2 and TRBJ2-7, with D unclear. The CDR3 covers 16 residues. With 1 base removed from V and 0 bases from J, the gap between germline ends came to 13 bases. The germline CDR1 and CDR2 sequences are SGHAT and FQNNGV.

This chain links TRBV14 with TRBJ1-5; D not certain. Germline-derived CDR1 and CDR2 are SGHDN and FVKESK. V gave up 4 bases and J gave up 10 bases, with 14 bases separating them. The CDR3 has 13 amino acids. DNA of the CDR3: TGTGCCAGCAGCCTAAGCCCCGGAGGCCCCCAGCATTTT. Translated, it gives CASSLSPGGPQHF.

V and J are TRBV4-3 and TRBJ2-3; D tentatively reads TRBD1 or TRBD2 (5 bases each). Deletions cut 3 bases from V and 4 bases from J, with 14 bases between. CDR1 LGHNA and CDR2 YSLEER come from the germline V gene. The CDR3 is 15 residues long. CDR3 DNA sequence: TGCGCCAGCAGCCAGACTCCGACGGGGCCAGATACGCAGTATTTT. It specifies CASSQTPTGPDTQYF.

The chain employs TRBV6-4 and TRBJ2-3; perhaps TRBD1 as D (6 bases). This CDR3 region has 16 residues. V lost 0 bases, J lost 3 bases, and 13 bases lay in between. Germline CDR1 MRHNA, CDR2 SNTAGT. CDR3 bases: TGTGCCAGCAGTGACTCCGGTGGGGGCGTTACAGATACGCAGTATTTT. Protein product: CASSDSGGGVTDTQYF.

The V gene is TRBV11-2, the J gene TRBJ2-7; the D gene is possibly TRBD1 (5 bases). The germline V gene encodes CDR1 SGHAT and CDR2 FQNNGV. The CDR3 runs 15 residues. V was cut by 1 base and J by 0 bases, with 10 bases left in between. As DNA, the CDR3 is TGTGCCAGCAGCTTAGTAGGGGCAGACTCCTACGAGCAGTACTTC. Protein: CASSLVGADSYEQYF.